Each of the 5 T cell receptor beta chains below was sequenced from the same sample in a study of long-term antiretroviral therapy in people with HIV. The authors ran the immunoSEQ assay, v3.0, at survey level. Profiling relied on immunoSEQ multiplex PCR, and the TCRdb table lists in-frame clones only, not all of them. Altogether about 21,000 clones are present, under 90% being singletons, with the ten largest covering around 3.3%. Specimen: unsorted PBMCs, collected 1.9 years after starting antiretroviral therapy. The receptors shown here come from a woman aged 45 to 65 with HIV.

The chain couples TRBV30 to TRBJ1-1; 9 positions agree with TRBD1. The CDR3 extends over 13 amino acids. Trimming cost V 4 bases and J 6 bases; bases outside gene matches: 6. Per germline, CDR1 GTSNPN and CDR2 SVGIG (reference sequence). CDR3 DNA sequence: TGTGCCTGGATGGGGACAGGGAGGGCTGAAGCTTTCTTT. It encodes CAWMGTGRAEAFF.

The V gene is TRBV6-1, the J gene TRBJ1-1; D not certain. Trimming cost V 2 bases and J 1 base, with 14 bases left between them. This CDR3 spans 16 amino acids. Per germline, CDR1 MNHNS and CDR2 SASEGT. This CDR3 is CASSELLEAPNTEAFF. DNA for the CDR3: TGTGCCAGCAGTGAACTGTTGGAGGCCCCGAACACTGAAGCTTTCTTT.

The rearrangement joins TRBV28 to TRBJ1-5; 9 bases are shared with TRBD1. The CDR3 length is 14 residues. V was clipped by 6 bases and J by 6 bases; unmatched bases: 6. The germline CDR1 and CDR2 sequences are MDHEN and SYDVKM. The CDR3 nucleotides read TGTGCCAGCAGATCCACAGGGGGCGGTCAGCCCCAGCATTTT. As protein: CASRSTGGGQPQHF.

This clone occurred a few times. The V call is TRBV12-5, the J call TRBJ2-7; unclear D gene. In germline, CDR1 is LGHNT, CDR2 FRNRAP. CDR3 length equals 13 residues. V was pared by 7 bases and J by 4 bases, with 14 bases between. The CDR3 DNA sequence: TGTGCTAGTGCCAGAAGGCCGGGTTACGAGCAGTACTTC. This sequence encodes CASARRPGYEQYF.

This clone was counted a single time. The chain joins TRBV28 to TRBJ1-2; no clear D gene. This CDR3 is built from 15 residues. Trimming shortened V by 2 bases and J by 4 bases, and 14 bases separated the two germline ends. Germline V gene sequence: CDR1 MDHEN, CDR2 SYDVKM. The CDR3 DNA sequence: TGTGCCAGCAGTTTAGGACGTTCTCCCCCCTATGGCTACACCTTC. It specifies CASSLGRSPPYGYTF.